Each of the 26 T cell receptor beta chains below was sequenced from the same sample in a study of blood T cell repertoires in COVID-19. Clones were sequenced by immunoSEQ multiplex PCR, and TCRdb holds only the in-frame ones, with some missing. The table shows 230,000 or so clones, with about 86% occurring only once. The specimen sequenced was PBMCs or T cells enriched from blood (not recorded which). These receptors came from a man aged 50-60 years who had recovered from COVID-19.

The J gene is TRBJ2-1, the V gene TRBV11-2, with D maybe TRBD2 (5 bases). Germline V gives CDR1 SGHAT, CDR2 FQNNGV. The CDR3 is made up of 16 amino acids. V was pared by 5 bases and J by 0 bases, with 14 bases between. CDR3 bases: TGTGCCAGCAGCCGCACGCGGGCGGGCTCCTACAATGAGCAGTTCTTC. Residues: CASSRTRAGSYNEQFF.

The V gene is TRBV18, the J gene TRBJ2-2; maybe TRBD1 (5 bases). The CDR3 totals 16 residues. Trimming stripped 3 bases from V and 1 base from J, with 12 bases between. Germline V gene data show CDR1 as KGHSH and CDR2 as LQKENI. In nucleotides, the CDR3 is TGTGCCAGCTCACCGCAGGGATCTCAGAACACCGGGGAGCTGTTTTTT. The encoded protein is CASSPQGSQNTGELFF.

This clone occurred once. CDR3 region: CASSLGDDRINEKLFF. CDR3 DNA sequence: TGTGCCAGCAGCTTGGGGGATGACAGGATTAATGAAAAACTGTTTTTT. The gene calls are TRBV5-4 and TRBJ1-4; a possible D gene is TRBD1 (6 bases). Germline CDR1 reads SGHNT; CDR2 reads YYREEE (reference sequence). The CDR3 consists of 16 residues. With 0 bases removed from V and 4 bases from J, the gap between germline ends came to 13 bases. The full variable domain, rest sourced from reference TRBV5-4 and TRBJ1-4, is ETGVTQSPTHLIKTRGQQVTLRCSSQSGHNTVSWYQQALGQGPQFIFQYYREEENGRGNFPPRFSGLQFPNYSSELNVNALELDDSALYLCASSLGDDRINEKLFFGSGTQLSVL.

This clone appeared a single time. The rearrangement joins TRBV5-1 to TRBJ2-3; D ambiguous. CDR3 length: 12 residues. V gave up 4 bases and J gave up 6 bases, with 9 bases separating them. Germline-derived CDR1 and CDR2 are SGHRS and YFSETQ. This CDR3 reads CASSVGEDTQYF. The CDR3 region has the DNA TGCGCCAGCAGCGTCGGTGAGGATACGCAGTATTTT.

In nucleotides, the CDR3 is TGTGCCAGCAGTTCGCTAACCACCGGGGAGCTGTTTTTT. Amino acid sequence: CASSSLTTGELFF. The rearrangement uses TRBV12-3 or TRBV12-4 and TRBJ2-2; D is unclear. With 4 bases removed from V and 4 bases from J, the gap between germline ends came to 7 bases. The CDR3 runs to 13 residues.

This clone has only one observation. The rearrangement links TRBV7-3 to TRBJ1-1, with 10 nucleotides matching TRBD1. The CDR3 is 17 residues long. CDR1 SGHTA and CDR2 FQGTGA come from the germline V gene. V was pared by 3 bases and J by 4 bases, with 11 bases of the junction left unmatched. The CDR3 DNA reads as TGTGCCAGCAGCTTCTGGGACAGGGGTGGTTTGGGCACTGAAGCTTTCTTT. Amino acids: CASSFWDRGGLGTEAFF. Variable domain in full (rest from reference TRBV7-3 and TRBJ1-1): GAGVSQTPSNKVTEKGKYVELRCDPISGHTALYWYRQSLGQGPEFLIYFQGTGAADDSGLPNDRFFAVRPEGSVSTLKIQRTERGDSAVYLCASSFWDRGGLGTEAFFGQGTRLTVV.

The gene calls are TRBV9 and TRBJ2-3; D is perhaps TRBD2 (6 bases). CDR1 is SGDLS and CDR2 is YYNGEE in the germline V gene. The V and J ends lost 4 bases and 1 base respectively, with 16 bases between them. The CDR3 extends over 16 amino acids. In DNA form, the CDR3 reads TGTGCCAGCAGCATGAGGGACTCCGGGGGCACAGATACGCAGTATTTT. This sequence encodes CASSMRDSGGTDTQYF.

The rearrangement uses TRBV11-2 and TRBJ2-1, with a possible D match to TRBD2 (6 bases). There are 17 residues in the CDR3. Trimming took off 1 base at V and 2 bases at J, with 15 bases between the two ends. Germline values: CDR1 SGHAT, CDR2 FQNNGV. For the CDR3, the DNA is TGTGCCAGCAGCTTAGGAGTGTTAGCGGTAACCTACAATGAGCAGTTCTTC. Its translation is CASSLGVLAVTYNEQFF.

The gene calls are TRBV5-1 and TRBJ1-1; TRBD1 aligns across 8 bases. The trim removed 2 bases at V and 4 bases at J, leaving 7 bases unmatched. In germline, CDR1 is SGHRS, CDR2 YFSETQ. The CDR3 length is 15 residues. In DNA, the CDR3 is TGCGCCAGCAGCTTCGGAGGGACAGGCGCCACTGAAGCTTTCTTT. This translates into CASSFGGTGATEAFF. The full variable domain, rest sourced from reference TRBV5-1 and TRBJ1-1, is KAGVTQTPRYLIKTRGQQVTLSCSPISGHRSVSWYQQTPGQGLQFLFEYFSETQRNKGNFPGRFSGRQFSNSRSEMNVSTLELGDSALYLCASSFGGTGATEAFFGQGTRLTVV.

In nucleotides, the CDR3 is TGTGCCAGCAGCTTGGGCCCTAGGGGGCTGAACACTGAAGCTTTCTTT. This translates into CASSLGPRGLNTEAFF. The chain uses TRBV5-6 and TRBJ1-1; TRBD1 matches at 7 bases. The V gene end was trimmed by 0 bases and the J gene end by 0 bases; junction bases not matched to a gene: 5. CDR1 and CDR2 (germline): SGHDT, YYEEEE. This CDR3 region has 16 residues.

The sample holds a few counts of this clone. The rearrangement links TRBV15 to TRBJ2-7, with D maybe TRBD1 (5 bases). Germline lookup yields CDR1 LNHNV and CDR2 YYDKDF (reference sequence). This CDR3 has 13 amino acids. V was pared by 8 bases and J by 2 bases, with 13 bases between. CDR3 sequence: CATDRTTTYEQYF. The DNA for the CDR3 is TGTGCCACCGATAGGACAACCACCTACGAGCAGTACTTC.

This chain links TRBV4-2 with TRBJ1-1; possible D gene TRBD1, 5 bases. Per germline, CDR1 LGHNA and CDR2 YNFKEQ. There are 12 residues in the CDR3. The V end was cut by 8 bases, the J end by 3 bases, with 10 bases between. CDR3 amino acids: CASGDSHTEAFF. The CDR3 DNA sequence: TGTGCCAGCGGGGACTCTCACACTGAAGCTTTCTTT.

The CDR3 is CASSRTGDNEKLFF. The CDR3 DNA sequence: TGTGCCAGCAGCCGGACAGGGGATAATGAAAAACTGTTTTTT. The rearrangement uses TRBV6-5 and TRBJ1-4, with TRBD1 identical over 9 bases. The V gene end was trimmed by 6 bases and the J gene end by 4 bases; junction bases not matched to a gene: 3. In germline, CDR1 is MNHEY, CDR2 SVGAGI. This CDR3 contains 14 residues.

This clone showed up just a few times. This chain links TRBV19 with TRBJ1-5; TRBD1 aligns across 11 bases. This CDR3 is 15 amino acids long. Germline CDR1 LNHDA, CDR2 SQIVND (reference sequence). The trim removed 4 bases at V and 5 bases at J, leaving 4 bases unmatched. In nucleotides, the CDR3 is TGTGCCAGTAGTAGGGACAGGGGGATGTATCAGCCCCAGCATTTT. Amino acids: CASSRDRGMYQPQHF.

J is TRBJ1-1 and V is TRBV7-9; no clear D gene. Per germline, CDR1 SEHNR and CDR2 FQNEAQ (reference sequence). V was pared by 3 bases and J by 5 bases, with 7 bases between. This CDR3 is built from 12 residues. The CDR3 loop is CASSFMETEAFF. The CDR3 DNA follows: TGTGCCAGCAGCTTCATGGAGACTGAAGCTTTCTTT.

This rearrangement joins TRBV6-4 to TRBJ2-5, with 8 nucleotides matching TRBD2. The junction had 14 bases not matched to a gene; V was cut back by 0 bases and J by 2 bases. Germline-derived CDR1 and CDR2 are MRHNA and SNTAGT. This CDR3 contains 19 residues. In nucleotides, the CDR3 is TGTGCCAGCAGTGACTCAGACCGGAGCGGGGGAGGGTGGCAAGAGACCCAGTACTTC. Translating gives CASSDSDRSGGGWQETQYF.

The sample holds one count of this clone. The rearrangement joins TRBV7-2 to TRBJ2-5; TRBD1 matches at 10 bases. The CDR3 runs 16 residues. The trim removed 0 bases at V and 5 bases at J, leaving 6 bases unmatched. The V gene's germline CDR1 is SGHTA and CDR2 FQGNSA. The CDR3 is CASSLAGGQGTETQYF. CDR3 DNA sequence: TGTGCCAGCAGCTTAGCCGGGGGACAGGGGACGGAGACCCAGTACTTC.

This chain links TRBV18 with TRBJ1-2; D perhaps matches TRBD1 (6 bases). V lost 3 bases and J lost 3, with 8 bases in between. Germline V CDR1 and CDR2: KGHSH, LQKENI. The CDR3 runs to 13 residues. This chain's CDR3 is CASSPGADYGYTF. CDR3 bases: TGTGCCAGCTCACCGGGGGCAGACTATGGCTACACCTTC. Variable domain in full (rest from reference TRBV18 and TRBJ1-2): NAGVMQNPRHLVRRRGQEARLRCSPMKGHSHVYWYRQLPEEGLKFMVYLQKENIIDESGMPKERFSAEFPKEGPSILRIQQVVRGDSAAYFCASSPGADYGYTFGSGTRLTVV.

The rearrangement uses TRBV19 and TRBJ1-1; 8 bases fit TRBD1. With 7 bases clipped from V and 6 bases from J, the junction kept 7 bases outside the gene matches. There are 13 residues in the CDR3. Germline V CDR1 and CDR2: LNHDA, SQIVND (reference sequence). The CDR3 sequence is CASIPDREAEAFF. The DNA for the CDR3 is TGTGCCAGTATCCCGGACAGGGAGGCTGAAGCTTTCTTT. Filled out from reference TRBV19 and TRBJ1-1, the complete variable domain reads DGGITQSPKYLFRKEGQNVTLSCEQNLNHDAMYWYRQDPGQGLRLIYYSQIVNDFQKGDIAEGYSVSREKKESFPLTVTSAQKNPTAFYLCASIPDREAEAFFGQGTRLTVV.

The rearrangement links TRBV5-1 to TRBJ1-4; 7 bases are a match to TRBD1. The CDR3 is made up of 15 amino acids. The junction had 4 bases not matched to a gene; V was cut back by 0 bases and J by 5 bases. Germline CDR1 SGHRS, CDR2 YFSETQ. This CDR3 is CASSLASTGNEKLFF. The CDR3, as DNA: TGCGCCAGCAGCTTGGCTTCGACAGGGAATGAAAAACTGTTTTTT.

V gene TRBV30 combines with J gene TRBJ1-2, with TRBD1 identical over 7 bases. Germline assignment: CDR1 GTSNPN and CDR2 SVGIG (reference sequence). Unmatched junction bases numbered 12, after V lost 2 bases and J lost 3 bases. The CDR3 sequence is 16 residues long. For the CDR3, the DNA is TGTGCCTGGAGTCCTACGACCGGGACAGTATACTATGGCTACACCTTC. Its translation is CAWSPTTGTVYYGYTF.

This clone was recorded only once. J is TRBJ2-1 and V is TRBV11-3, with a possible D match to TRBD1 (5 bases). The CDR3 length is 15 residues. V dropped 0 bases and J dropped 4 bases, with 10 bases sitting between them. CDR1 and CDR2 from the germline V gene are SGHNT and YENEEA. The CDR3 spells CASSLDGAVYNEQFF. Here the CDR3 DNA reads TGTGCCAGCAGCTTAGATGGGGCAGTTTACAATGAGCAGTTCTTC.

This clone was seen just once. The V gene is TRBV27, the J gene TRBJ2-3; TRBD2 matches 8 bases. The V gene's germline CDR1 is MNHEY and CDR2 SMNVEV (reference sequence). The J segment lost 2 bases and the V segment lost 5 bases, leaving 6 bases of the junction unmatched. CDR3 length: 15 amino acids. The CDR3 nucleotides are TGTGCCAGCAGTCCGACACTAGCGGACACAGATACGCAGTATTTT. Protein product: CASSPTLADTDTQYF.

This chain uses TRBV6-1 with TRBJ2-3; perhaps TRBD2 as D (5 bases). The V gene lost 3 bases and the J gene lost 6 bases, with 10 bases spanning the gap. The CDR3 sequence is 13 residues long. Germline values: CDR1 MNHNS, CDR2 SASEGT. The DNA of the CDR3 is TGTGCCAGCAGTGACGGGGATTTGGATACGCAGTATTTT. Protein sequence: CASSDGDLDTQYF.

V and J are TRBV7-3 and TRBJ1-2; 7 positions match TRBD1. This CDR3 comprises 13 residues. Trimming at V came to 5 bases and at J to 2 bases, leaving 2 bases not matched to a gene. Germline V gene sequence: CDR1 SGHTA, CDR2 FQGTGA. The CDR3: CASSQDRNYGYTF. The CDR3 bases are TGTGCCAGCAGCCAGGACAGGAACTATGGCTACACCTTC.

This chain uses TRBV28 with TRBJ2-3; 8 nucleotides line up with TRBD2. The CDR3 contains 15 residues. The V and J ends lost 3 bases and 2 bases, in that order; junction bases with no gene match: 4. Germline CDR1 reads MDHEN; CDR2 reads SYDVKM. This chain's CDR3 is CASSLSGGSTDTQYF. CDR3 DNA: TGTGCCAGCAGTTTGTCGGGAGGGTCCACAGATACGCAGTATTTT. Supplemented by reference TRBV28 and TRBJ2-3, the full variable domain reads DVKVTQSSRYLVKRTGEKVFLECVQDMDHENMFWYRQDPGLGLRLIYFSYDVKMKEKGDIPEGYSVSREKKERFSLILESASTNQTSMYLCASSLSGGSTDTQYFGPGTRLTVL.